These T cell receptor beta chains were read from a single sample in a study of vaccination effects on CD4 cells after COVID-19. TCRdb's table, derived via immunoSEQ multiplex PCR, lists solely in-frame clones and lacks some. The sample yields roughly 41,000 clones, about 74% seen once. No antigen has been assigned to these receptors. Specimen: CD4+ T cells from PBMCs cultured with HCoV-OC43 spike peptides, collected after COVID-19 vaccination. These receptor sequences come from a human donor who received a COVID-19 vaccine. Both conserved end residues are part of each CDR3. The D gene is left open where the match is weak.

D gene: .; V gene: TRBV11-3; J gene: TRBJ2-1; CDR3 DNA: TGTGCCAGCAGCCAGATGACCCGGGACTCCTACAATGAGCAGTTCTTC; CDR3 protein: CASSQMTRDSYNEQFF
D gene: TRBD2; V gene: TRBV3-1/TRBV3-2; J gene: TRBJ2-3; CDR3 DNA: TGTGCCAGCAGCCATCCCATTAAGCGGGGGGTCACAGATACGCAGTATTTT; CDR3 protein: CASSHPIKRGVTDTQYF
D gene: .; V gene: TRBV6-1; J gene: TRBJ1-4; CDR3 DNA: TGTGCCAGCAGTGAAGATAACAGGGCAGCAACTAATGAAAAACTGTTTTTT; CDR3 protein: CASSEDNRAATNEKLFF
D gene: .; V gene: TRBV30; J gene: TRBJ1-2; CDR3 DNA: TGTGCCCAAGGGGGGGCGTATGGCTACACCTTC; CDR3 protein: CAQGGAYGYTF
D gene: TRBD1; V gene: TRBV5-8; J gene: TRBJ2-7; CDR3 DNA: TGTGCCAGCAGCCCGGGACAGGGTATGGGAGGGTCCTACGAGCAGTACTTC; CDR3 protein: CASSPGQGMGGSYEQYF
D gene: .; V gene: TRBV9; J gene: TRBJ1-3; CDR3 DNA: TGTGCCAGCAGCGTAGAGGGGGGAGGAAACACCATATATTTT; CDR3 protein: CASSVEGGGNTIYF
D gene: TRBD1; V gene: TRBV4-1; J gene: TRBJ1-1; CDR3 DNA: TGCGCCAGCAGCCAAACCGGGGGACAGGAGAACACTGAAGCTTTCTTT; CDR3 protein: CASSQTGGQENTEAFF
D gene: TRBD1; V gene: TRBV7-8; J gene: TRBJ1-2; CDR3 DNA: TGTGCCAGCAGCCCGGGGACAGGGGGCCGTGGCTACACCTTC; CDR3 protein: CASSPGTGGRGYTF
D gene: .; V gene: TRBV3-1/TRBV3-2; J gene: TRBJ1-1; CDR3 DNA: TGTGCCAGCAGCCAAGATTACCGTATCACTGAAGCTTTCTTT; CDR3 protein: CASSQDYRITEAFF
D gene: TRBD1; V gene: TRBV6-6; J gene: TRBJ1-2; CDR3 DNA: TGTGCCAGCACCGGACAGGCGATAAACTATGGCTACACCTTC; CDR3 protein: CASTGQAINYGYTF
D gene: .; V gene: TRBV14; J gene: TRBJ2-1; CDR3 DNA: TGTGCCACCCGTAACGGGTACAATGAGCAGTTCTTC; CDR3 protein: CATRNGYNEQFF
D gene: TRBD2; V gene: TRBV13; J gene: TRBJ2-4; CDR3 DNA: TGTGCCAGCAGCGTCTTAAAGGCTGGCGGGAGGGCCAACATTCAGTACTTC; CDR3 protein: CASSVLKAGGRANIQYF
D gene: TRBD1; V gene: TRBV18; J gene: TRBJ1-6; CDR3 DNA: TGTGCCAGCTCACTTAACTCCGGGACAGGGGAAAATTCACCCCTCCACTTT; CDR3 protein: CASSLNSGTGENSPLHF